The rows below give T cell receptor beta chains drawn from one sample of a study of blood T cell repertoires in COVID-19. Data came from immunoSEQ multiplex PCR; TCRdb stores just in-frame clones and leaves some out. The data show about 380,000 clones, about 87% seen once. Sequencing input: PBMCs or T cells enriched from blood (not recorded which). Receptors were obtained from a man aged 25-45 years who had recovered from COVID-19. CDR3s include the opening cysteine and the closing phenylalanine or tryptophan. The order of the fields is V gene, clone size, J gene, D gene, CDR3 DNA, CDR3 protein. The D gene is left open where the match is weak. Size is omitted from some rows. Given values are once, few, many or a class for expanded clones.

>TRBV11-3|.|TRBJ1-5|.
TGTGCCAGCAGCTCAACGTCGGGGGTTATGAGCAATCAGCCCCAGCATTTT
CASSSTSGVMSNQPQHF
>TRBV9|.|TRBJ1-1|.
TGTGCCAGCAGCCCCCACGGAGGGAACACTGAAGCTTTCTTT
CASSPHGGNTEAFF
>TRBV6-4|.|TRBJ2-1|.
TGTGCCAGCAGTGACTCCAGGGCCTCCTACAATGAGCAGTTCTTC
CASSDSRASYNEQFF
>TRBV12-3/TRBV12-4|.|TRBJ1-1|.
TGTGCCACCCAGGCCCTGAACACTGAAGCTTTCTTT
CATQALNTEAFF
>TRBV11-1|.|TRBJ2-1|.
TGTGCCAGCAGCTTTCGGCAGGGCCCCTACAATGAGCAGTTCTTC
CASSFRQGPYNEQFF
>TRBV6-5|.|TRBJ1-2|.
TGTGCCAGCAGGGGGCCAGATTTTTTTTATGGCTACACCTTC
CASRGPDFFYGYTF
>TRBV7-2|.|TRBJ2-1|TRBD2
TGTGCCAGCAGCTTAGCGAGGCTAGCGGGGGCCCAGTTCTTC
CASSLARLAGAQFF
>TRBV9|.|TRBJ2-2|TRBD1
TGTGCCAGCAGCCCCTGGACAGGGGGTTCGGGGGAGCTGTTTTTT
CASSPWTGGSGELFF
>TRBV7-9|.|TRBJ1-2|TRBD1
TGTGCCAGCAGCCCGACCGGGACAGACTTATATGGCTACACCTTC
CASSPTGTDLYGYTF
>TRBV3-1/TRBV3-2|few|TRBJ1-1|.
TGTGCCAGCAGCCAAAGTACCCAGGGGTTCGGAGCTTTCTTT
CASSQSTQGFGAFF
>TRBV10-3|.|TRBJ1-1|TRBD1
TGTGCCATCAGCCTCGACAGGGCGAACACTGAAGCTTTCTTT
CAISLDRANTEAFF
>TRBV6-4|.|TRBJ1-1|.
TGTGCCAGCTCCCCGGAGGTGAACACTGAAGCTTTCTTT
CASSPEVNTEAFF
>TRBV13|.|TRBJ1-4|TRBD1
TGTGCCAGCAGCTTCCGTACAGGGGGCCTGGGTGAAAAACTGTTTTTT
CASSFRTGGLGEKLFF
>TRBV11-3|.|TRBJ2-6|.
TGTGCCAGCAGCTTAGCAGGAGGTGGGGCCAACGTCCTGACTTTC
CASSLAGGGANVLTF
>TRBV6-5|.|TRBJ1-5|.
TGTGCCAGCAGTTACTCGTCAGGGGTCAATCAGCCCCAGCATTTT
CASSYSSGVNQPQHF
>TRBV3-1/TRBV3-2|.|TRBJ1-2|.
TGTGCCAGCAGCCATGACAGCACTAACTATGGCTACACCTTC
CASSHDSTNYGYTF
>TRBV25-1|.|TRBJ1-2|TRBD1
TGTGCCAGCAGTGAGATAAAACAGGGGATCGATGGCTACACCTTC
CASSEIKQGIDGYTF
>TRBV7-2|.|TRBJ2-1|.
TGTGCCAGCAGCTTACCAGGTTATGAGCAGTTCTTC
CASSLPGYEQFF
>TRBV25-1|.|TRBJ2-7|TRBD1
TGTGCCAGCAGCCAATCCGGGACAGGGTACTTC
CASSQSGTGYF
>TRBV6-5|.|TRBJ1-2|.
TGTGCCAGCAGTTACTCGACGGGGGGGGCGCGATATGGCTACACCTTC
CASSYSTGGARYGYTF
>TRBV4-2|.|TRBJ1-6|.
TGTGCCAGCAGCCAAGATGGTAGGGGAGGCTCCTATAATTCACCCCTCCACTTT
CASSQDGRGGSYNSPLHF
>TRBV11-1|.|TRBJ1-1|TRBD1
TGTGCCAGCAGCCCTGGACAGGGGAGTATGAACACTGAAGCTTTCTTT
CASSPGQGSMNTEAFF
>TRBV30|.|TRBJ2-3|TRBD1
TGTGCCTGGAGAGCTACAGGGGCTCTGACAGATACGCAGTATTTT
CAWRATGALTDTQYF
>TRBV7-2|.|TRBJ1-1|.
TGTGCCAGCAGGGGGGGACTCACTGAAGCTTTCTTT
CASRGGLTEAFF
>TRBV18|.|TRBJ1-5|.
TGTGCCAGCTCACCATCGCCAGGGATTAACAATCAGCCCCAGCATTTT
CASSPSPGINNQPQHF
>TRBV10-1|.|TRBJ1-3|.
TGCGCCAGCAGTGACAGGGGCCGGACTGGAAACACCATATATTTT
CASSDRGRTGNTIYF
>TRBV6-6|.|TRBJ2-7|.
TGTGCCAGCGGAGACAGACCCCTTCTCTACGAGCAGTACTTC
CASGDRPLLYEQYF
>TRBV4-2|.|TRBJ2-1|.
TGTGCCAGCAGCCAAGCCTATGAGCAGTTCTTC
CASSQAYEQFF
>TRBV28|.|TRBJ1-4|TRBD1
TGTGCCAGCAGACCCGGGACAGGTGACGAAAAACTGTTTTTT
CASRPGTGDEKLFF
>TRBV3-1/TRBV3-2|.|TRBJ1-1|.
TGTGCCAGCAGCCCCCGTCTGACAGGAGGCACTGAAGCTTTCTTT
CASSPRLTGGTEAFF
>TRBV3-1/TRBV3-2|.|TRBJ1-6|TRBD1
TGTGCCAGCAGCCAAGACACAGGGGGGGATTCACCCCTCCACTTT
CASSQDTGGDSPLHF
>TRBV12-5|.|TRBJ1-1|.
TGTGCTAGTGGTTTGGTCCCGGGAGCTTTCTTT
CASGLVPGAFF
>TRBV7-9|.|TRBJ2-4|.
TGTGCCAGCAGCCCCGGGAGCATTCAGTACTTC
CASSPGSIQYF
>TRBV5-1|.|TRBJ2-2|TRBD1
TGCGCCAGCAGCTTTACCCCCGCCGGGACAGGGTCCACCGGGGAGCTGTTTTTT
CASSFTPAGTGSTGELFF